This T cell receptor beta chain was sequenced in a study of blood T cells in healthy people across ages. It was 8 to 10 milliliters of peripheral blood that were drawn from each donor. This clonotype was counted between two and nine times. For the second PCR, which ran for 7 to 11 cycles, a sample-barcoded 5' primer and a J-beta primer mix were used. TCRdb reanalysed the 5' RACE reads using MiXCR and keeps one entry per CDR3 protein. The repertoire holds some 1.5 million distinct CDR3 sequences, with over 25% as singletons. CDR1 is KGHSH, CDR2 LQKENI, per germline. J was trimmed by 6 bases and V by 4 bases; bases with no gene match: 6. This CDR3 has 15 residues.

Source material: blood. The rearrangement uses TRBV18 and TRBJ2-1; 10 bases are shared with TRBD2. The receptor was derived from a woman under 40 in good health. The CDR3 protein is CASSRLAGVLNEQFF. CDR3 bases: TGTGCCAGCTCACGCCTAGCGGGAGTTCTCAATGAGCAGTTCTTC.